The next 17 T cell receptor beta chains were all read from a single sample in a study of shared clonotypes between healthy human individuals. Generated by immunoSEQ multiplex PCR, the TCRdb table keeps only in-frame clones and is missing some. The sample consists of about 1.5 million clones, 95% to 99% of them appearing once. Specimen: naive CD4+ T cells sorted from blood. Indicated subset: CD45RA+ positively selected. The receptors shown here come from a man aged 25-40 years in good health.

The chain employs TRBV6-1 and TRBJ2-7; the match to TRBD2 covers 11 bases. CDR1 is MNHNS and CDR2 is SASEGT in the germline V gene. This CDR3 region has 15 residues. V was pared by 7 bases and J by 3 bases, with 8 bases of the junction left unmatched. In nucleotides, the CDR3 is TGTGCCAGCACCCCACTAGCGGGAGACAACTACGAGCAGTACTTC. Amino acid sequence: CASTPLAGDNYEQYF.

This clone was counted once. V is TRBV11-2 and J is TRBJ2-3, with 9 bases that match TRBD2. This CDR3 has 15 residues. V was pared by 5 bases and J by 2 bases, with 5 bases of the junction left unmatched. Germline V lookup: CDR1 SGHAT, CDR2 FQNNGV. The CDR3 protein is CASSTSGGNTDTQYF. The CDR3 DNA follows: TGTGCCAGCAGCACCAGCGGGGGGAACACAGATACGCAGTATTTT.

This clone was counted a single time. This chain links TRBV7-4 with TRBJ2-3; no definite D call. CDR3 length: 13 residues. Germline V gene data show CDR1 as SGHVT and CDR2 as SQSDAQ. Trimming took off 3 bases at V and 2 bases at J, with 6 bases between the two ends. In nucleotides, the CDR3 is TGTGCCAGCAGCTTTCGGGTCACAGATACGCAGTATTTT. Translation: CASSFRVTDTQYF.

A remark on this clone: A read error may produce the germline difference seen at one junction end. The rearrangement joins TRBV7-7 to TRBJ2-1; D remains ambiguous. The CDR3 spans 12 residues. CDR1 and CDR2 from the germline V gene are SSHAT and FNYEAQ (reference sequence). The CDR3 nucleotides are TGTGCTAGCAGCTTTCCCGCGAATGAGCAGTTCTTC. Protein: CASSFPANEQFF.

This chain uses TRBV5-1 with TRBJ1-4; 8 bases are a match to TRBD1. Germline V gene data show CDR1 as SGHRS and CDR2 as YFSETQ. The length of the CDR3 is 15 residues. V lost 4 bases, J lost 6 bases, and 8 bases stayed unmatched. Here the CDR3 reads CASSQQTGVDEKLFF. In DNA, the CDR3 is TGCGCCAGCAGCCAACAGACAGGGGTGGATGAAAAACTGTTTTTT.

This chain connects TRBV6-1 to TRBJ2-7; D remains ambiguous. Germline V CDR1 and CDR2: MNHNS, SASEGT. The CDR3 is made up of 14 amino acids. The germline V and J ends were trimmed by 0 bases and 3 bases, with 9 bases remaining between them. The CDR3 here is CASSEAKPSYEQYF. In nucleotides, the CDR3 is TGTGCCAGCAGTGAAGCTAAACCCAGCTACGAGCAGTACTTC.

As for this clone: Other DNA sequences of this sample code for an identical CDR3. J is TRBJ2-2 and V is TRBV6-5; D not certain. Germline values: CDR1 MNHEY, CDR2 SVGAGI. CDR3 length: 11 amino acids. V gave up 5 bases and J gave up 5 bases, with 3 bases separating them. CDR3 DNA sequence: TGTGCCAGCAGTCGAACCGGGGAGCTGTTTTTT. Protein sequence: CASSRTGELFF.

The V and J genes are TRBV5-4 and TRBJ2-6, with D perhaps given as TRBD1 or TRBD2 (5 bases each). Trimming removed 3 bases at V and 10 bases at J, with 17 bases between. Germline V CDR1 and CDR2: SGHNT, YYREEE (reference sequence). The CDR3 extends over 15 amino acids. The CDR3 sequence is CASSSYDRDGNVLTF. Written as DNA, the CDR3 is TGTGCCAGCAGCTCATATGACCGGGACGGGAACGTCCTGACTTTC.

The V gene is TRBV18, the J gene TRBJ2-7; D is perhaps TRBD1 (6 bases). The CDR3 consists of 17 residues. Deletions cut 2 bases from V and 5 bases from J, with 22 bases between. The germline gives CDR1 KGHSH, CDR2 LQKENI. This CDR3 reads CASSPVLGQGFRNEQYF. The CDR3 DNA reads as TGTGCCAGCTCACCAGTTCTCGGGCAGGGGTTTAGGAACGAGCAGTACTTC.

The chain employs TRBV9 and TRBJ2-1, with 12 bases lining up with TRBD2. The V gene's germline CDR1 is SGDLS and CDR2 YYNGEE. This CDR3 region has 15 residues. Trimming cost V 0 bases and J 8 bases; bases outside gene matches: 3. The CDR3 DNA sequence: TGTGCCAGCAGCGTAGTAGGACTAGCGGGACATGAGCAGTTCTTC. Translating it yields CASSVVGLAGHEQFF.

The chain joins TRBV9 to TRBJ2-7; D possibly matches TRBD1 or TRBD2 (5 bases each). V dropped 0 bases and J dropped 4 bases, with 14 bases sitting between them. Germline V gene lookup returns CDR1 SGDLS and CDR2 YYNGEE. CDR3 length: 15 amino acids. The CDR3 loop is CASSVAGDAYYEQYF. CDR3 nucleotides: TGTGCCAGCAGCGTAGCCGGGGACGCGTATTACGAGCAGTACTTC.

The chain recombines TRBV6-1 with TRBJ2-1, with a tentative D call TRBD2 (6 bases). From germline, CDR1 is MNHNS and CDR2 SASEGT. There are 14 residues in the CDR3. The V end lost 4 bases, the J end lost 9 bases, and 16 bases lay between the germline ends. CDR3 loop: CASSVLGGAAEQFF. DNA of the CDR3: TGTGCCAGCAGTGTCTTGGGGGGAGCGGCTGAGCAGTTCTTC.

Turning to this clone: The same CDR3 can be traced to other DNA sequences in this sample. The chain is built from TRBV7-9 and TRBJ2-3; D remains ambiguous. Trimming removed 0 bases from V and 0 bases from J, with 4 bases in between. Germline V gives CDR1 SEHNR, CDR2 FQNEAQ (reference sequence). The CDR3 length is 14 residues. This CDR3 reads CASSLAGSTDTQYF. The CDR3 DNA sequence: TGTGCCAGCAGCTTAGCAGGAAGCACAGATACGCAGTATTTT.

The J gene is TRBJ2-6, the V gene TRBV7-8; 7 nucleotides line up with TRBD1. The CDR3 totals 19 residues. V lost 5 bases to trimming and J lost 0 bases; unmatched junction nucleotides: 13. The germline V gene encodes CDR1 SGHVS and CDR2 FQNEAQ. This chain's CDR3 is CASSKRDRSRYSGANVLTF. The CDR3 coding sequence is TGTGCCAGCAGCAAAAGGGACAGAAGTAGATACTCTGGGGCCAACGTCCTGACTTTC.

The genes are TRBV29-1 and TRBJ2-5; no clear D. Trimming cost V 6 bases and J 0 bases, with 2 bases left between them. The length of the CDR3 is 10 residues. Germline CDR1 reads SQVTM; CDR2 reads ANQGSEA. The CDR3 nucleotides are TGCAGCGTCTACCAAGAGACCCAGTACTTC. Residues: CSVYQETQYF.

Turning to this clone: The sample has other DNA sequences that encode this CDR3 too. The chain joins TRBV28 to TRBJ2-7, with TRBD1 matching 8 bases. With V trimmed by 6 bases and J by 2 bases, 6 bases remained unmatched. Germline V gene data show CDR1 as MDHEN and CDR2 as SYDVKM. CDR3 length equals 14 residues. The CDR3 nucleotides are TGTGCCAGCAGCCCCGGGACAGGTCCCTACGAGCAGTACTTC. Translated, it gives CASSPGTGPYEQYF.

This chain joins TRBV11-3 and TRBJ2-3; 14 bases align to TRBD2. CDR3 length equals 18 residues. V lost 6 bases to trimming and J lost 4 bases; unmatched junction nucleotides: 12. Germline V gives CDR1 SGHNT, CDR2 YENEEA. In nucleotides, the CDR3 is TGTGCCAGCAGTGGTGGGACTAGCGGGAGAGGGGCGCCAGATACGCAGTATTTT. This encodes CASSGGTSGRGAPDTQYF.